The following is a T cell receptor beta chain sequence with its context. Its target is unknown. The record originates from a study of tumor and adjacent non-tumor tissue in lung cancer. Study at large: Some 4.2 million productive TCRbeta reads were obtained per sample on average. Study-level findings and limits: Significantly higher TCR diversity was found in tumor than normal lung. Top 100 clones took a larger repertoire share in normal lung.

A modified ARM-PCR protocol with three rounds of nested PCR amplified TCRbeta. TCRdb re-analysed the multiplex PCR reads in MiXCR, keeping a single row per CDR3 protein. The data hold about 76,000 distinct CDR3 sequences, with about two thirds observed a single time. The CDR3 totals 14 residues. Losses at the gene ends were 6 bases for V and 6 bases for J; bases not matched to a gene: 12. Germline V CDR1 and CDR2: DFQATT, SNEGSKA (reference sequence). This sample's RNA came from whole unsorted tissue. Newly diagnosed lung cancer patients had thoracic surgery in China, August–late 2014, without prior chemotherapy.

The clonotype originates from a woman in her seventies with non-small cell lung cancer. Sequences were obtained from lung tumor tissue. V is TRBV20-1 and J is TRBJ2-3; 7 bases line up with TRBD1. The CDR3 is CSAHMDRFLDTQYF. DNA for the CDR3: TGCAGTGCCCACATGGACAGGTTTCTCGATACGCAGTATTTT.